Shown below are 21 T cell receptor beta chains from a single sample sequenced in a study of T-cell reconstitution after alpha-beta-depleted transplantation in children. Preparation of the TCRbeta library involved a method that used unique molecular identifiers. TCRdb called the PCR reads again in MiXCR, with one record for every CDR3 protein. The sample gives around 800,000 distinct CDR3 sequences, around 15% of which show up once; roughly 5% is in the top ten. Sequenced material: PBMCs, mostly from graft donor cells, taken 360 days after TCRalphabeta/CD19-depleted stem cell transplant. These receptors originate from a male patient aged 10-17 years who had a stem cell transplant for acute lymphoblastic leukemia, so the T cells may come from the graft donor.

V and J are TRBV4-1 and TRBJ2-7; the D is unclear. The V end was cut by 1 base, the J end by 5 bases, with 12 bases between. The CDR3 consists of 14 residues. CDR1 is MGHRA and CDR2 is YSYEKL in the germline V gene. DNA for the CDR3: TGCGCCAGCAGCCAAGTAGGGCATCGCGACGAGCAGTACTTC. This encodes CASSQVGHRDEQYF.

Only a few counts were recorded for this clonotype. The chain is built from TRBV7-9 and TRBJ2-3; TRBD2 aligns across 8 bases. Looked up from germline, CDR1 is SEHNR and CDR2 is FQNEAQ (reference sequence). The CDR3 totals 17 residues. Trimming at V came to 5 bases and at J to 0 bases, leaving 10 bases not matched to a gene. The CDR3 loop is CASSLPLAGWSTDTQYF. DNA of the CDR3: TGTGCCAGCAGCCTCCCCTTAGCGGGGTGGAGCACAGATACGCAGTATTTT.

This sequence joins TRBV12-3 or TRBV12-4 and TRBJ1-1; D gene ambiguous. Trimming shortened V by 9 bases and J by 3 bases, and 11 bases separated the two germline ends. CDR3 length equals 12 residues. CDR3 DNA sequence: TGTGCCAGTGCCTGGGAGGACACTGAAGCTTTCTTT. Translation gives CASAWEDTEAFF.

This chain connects TRBV6-5 to TRBJ2-5; 8 bases line up with TRBD2. The CDR3 contains 18 residues. V lost 1 base and J lost 5; bases outside the gene matches: 15. Germline V CDR1 and CDR2: MNHEY, SVGAGI. CDR3 in amino acids: CASSYFRGVTSVAETQYF. In DNA, the CDR3 is TGTGCCAGCAGTTACTTTCGAGGGGTGACTAGCGTGGCGGAGACCCAGTACTTC.

This clonotype was picked up a small number of times. The V and J genes are TRBV6-5 and TRBJ2-7; the D gene could be TRBD1 or TRBD2 (5 bases each). The V end was cut by 0 bases, the J end by 5 bases, with 14 bases between. Germline CDR1 reads MNHEY; CDR2 reads SVGAGI. This CDR3 comprises 15 residues. For the CDR3, the DNA is TGTGCCAGCAGTTACTCTGGGGGAACTCACGACGAGCAGTACTTC. It is translated as CASSYSGGTHDEQYF.

The chain is built from TRBV10-3 and TRBJ1-2, with D maybe TRBD1 (6 bases). The CDR3 is 14 residues long. Trimming cost V 3 bases and J 8 bases, with 16 bases left between them. Germline V gene sequence: CDR1 ENHRY, CDR2 SYGVKD. The chain's CDR3 is CAISDTGHSRGYTF. DNA for the CDR3: TGTGCCATCAGTGATACGGGACATTCGCGCGGCTACACCTTC.

The rearrangement links TRBV29-1 to TRBJ1-1; D not certain. V lost 6 bases and J lost 0, with 14 bases in between. The CDR3 is 14 amino acids. Germline loops: CDR1 SQVTM, CDR2 ANQGSEA. CDR3 in DNA: TGCAGCGTCGCCCGGGTACTCATGAACACTGAAGCTTTCTTT. Translation gives CSVARVLMNTEAFF.

This clonotype has at least ten counts. The chain has TRBV6-5 and TRBJ2-7, with D perhaps matching TRBD2 (7 bases). Germline values: CDR1 MNHEY, CDR2 SVGAGI. The CDR3 has 13 amino acids. V was cut by 3 bases and J by 6 bases, with 12 bases left in between. The CDR3 loop is CASSYREGVEQYF. CDR3 in DNA: TGTGCCAGCAGTTATAGGGAGGGGGTCGAGCAGTACTTC.

CDR3 coding DNA: TGCGCCAGCAGCCAAGTTGGTTTCAGGGACCCAGAGACCCAGTACTTC. Its protein product is CASSQVGFRDPETQYF. This chain connects TRBV4-1 to TRBJ2-5; D may match TRBD1 or TRBD2 (5 bases each). The CDR3 contains 16 residues. CDR1 is MGHRA and CDR2 is YSYEKL in the germline V gene. Trimming removed 1 base from V and 4 bases from J, with 16 bases in between.

The J gene is TRBJ2-7, the V gene TRBV4-2; 7 nucleotides agree with TRBD1. CDR3 length equals 22 residues. Germline V gene sequence: CDR1 LGHNA, CDR2 YNFKEQ. V shed 4 bases, J shed 1 base, and the junction held 28 bases outside the gene matches. CDR3 amino acids: CASSPKRARQGESRPLSYEQYF. The CDR3 nucleotides read TGTGCCAGCAGCCCAAAGCGCGCTCGACAGGGAGAGAGTCGCCCCTTGTCCTACGAGCAGTACTTC.

The sample holds a few counts of this clonotype. The chain joins TRBV20-1 to TRBJ2-1; D gene uncertain. The CDR3 has 15 amino acids. Germline CDR1 reads DFQATT; CDR2 reads SNEGSKA (reference sequence). V shed 1 base and J shed 0 bases, with 10 bases lying between them. The CDR3: CSARVYGLSYNEQFF. The CDR3, as DNA: TGCAGTGCTAGAGTATACGGTCTCTCCTACAATGAGCAGTTCTTC.

This clonotype was detected many times. This chain links TRBV28 with TRBJ2-5; D is perhaps TRBD1 (5 bases). Per the germline V gene, CDR1 is MDHEN and CDR2 is SYDVKM. The length of the CDR3 is 13 residues. Trimming took 7 bases from V and 1 from J, leaving 10 bases between them. The CDR3 DNA follows: TGTGCCAGCAAGAGGACACCCCAAGAGACCCAGTACTTC. Encoded protein: CASKRTPQETQYF.

This chain uses TRBV5-1 with TRBJ2-5; D unclear. Germline CDR1 is SGHRS and CDR2 is YFSETQ. CDR3 length equals 13 residues. Deletions cut 2 bases from V and 2 bases from J, with 7 bases between. This CDR3 reads CASSFGYQETQYF. CDR3 in DNA: TGCGCCAGCAGCTTCGGGTATCAAGAGACCCAGTACTTC.

In its sample, this clonotype was seen many times. The chain joins TRBV13 to TRBJ2-7, with 7 bases identical to TRBD2. This CDR3 region has 14 residues. Germline assignment: CDR1 PRHDT and CDR2 FYEKMQ (reference sequence). V shed 3 bases, J shed 4 bases, and the junction held 6 bases outside the gene matches. The CDR3 sequence: CASSFQSGKYEQYF. The CDR3 DNA follows: TGTGCCAGCAGCTTTCAGAGCGGGAAGTACGAGCAGTACTTC.

This rearrangement joins TRBV10-2 to TRBJ2-7; 14 nucleotides line up with TRBD2. The V gene's germline CDR1 is WSHSY and CDR2 SAAADI. This CDR3 region has 17 residues. The V and J ends lost 2 bases and 3 bases, in that order; junction bases with no gene match: 6. The CDR3 loop reads CASSEGGTSGSRYEQYF. The CDR3 DNA reads as TGCGCCAGCAGTGAGGGGGGGACTAGCGGGAGTCGCTACGAGCAGTACTTC.

The chain uses TRBV6-2 or TRBV6-3 and TRBJ1-2; D unresolved. Trimming cost V 0 bases and J 1 base, with 9 bases left between them. CDR3 length: 15 residues. Germline CDR1 MNHEY, CDR2 SVGEGT. The CDR3 DNA reads as TGTGCCAGCAGTTACTCAGGCCAGAATAACTATGGCTACACCTTC. Translation: CASSYSGQNNYGYTF.

This clonotype was observed a few times. The J gene is TRBJ2-7, the V gene TRBV27; 9 nucleotides align to TRBD2. Trimming took 3 bases from V and 3 from J; bases not matched to a gene: 6. Germline V gene sequence: CDR1 MNHEY, CDR2 SMNVEV (reference sequence). The CDR3 is 15 residues long. The CDR3 DNA reads as TGTGCCAGCAGTTTTTGGCGGGAGGGCCTCTACGAGCAGTACTTC. It specifies CASSFWREGLYEQYF.

The chain uses TRBV6-5 and TRBJ1-5; D gene unclear. The CDR3 loop spans 13 amino acids. The ends were cut back, 3 bases at V and 11 bases at J, with 14 bases in the middle. CDR1 is MNHEY, CDR2 SVGAGI, per germline. The CDR3 loop reads CASSYSPVKTQHF. The CDR3 region has the DNA TGTGCCAGCAGTTATTCACCCGTCAAGACCCAGCATTTT.

This clonotype was observed a few times. The chain is built from TRBV29-1 and TRBJ1-6; unclear D gene. Germline V gene sequence: CDR1 SQVTM, CDR2 ANQGSEA. CDR3 length equals 13 residues. Trimming stripped 4 bases from V and 8 bases from J, with 12 bases between. CDR3 nucleotides: TGCAGCGTTGCGGCAGTTAGGGATTCACCCCTCCACTTT. Translating gives CSVAAVRDSPLHF.

The chain employs TRBV9 and TRBJ2-4; weak D call: TRBD2 (6 bases). Germline V lookup: CDR1 SGDLS, CDR2 YYNGEE. V lost 0 bases and J 2 bases, leaving 18 bases between the germline ends. The CDR3 loop spans 18 amino acids. Written as DNA, the CDR3 is TGTGCCAGCAGCGTAGAGGCGCTGGGGGGTGGACCCAAAAACATTCAGTACTTC. Amino acid sequence: CASSVEALGGGPKNIQYF.

The chain employs TRBV12-3 or TRBV12-4 and TRBJ1-6; 8 bases map to TRBD1. The CDR3 has 14 residues. J was trimmed by 6 bases and V by 6 bases; bases with no gene match: 4. In DNA form, the CDR3 reads TGTGCCAGCAGCCCAACAGGGGGTAATTCACCCCTCCACTTT. Its protein product is CASSPTGGNSPLHF.